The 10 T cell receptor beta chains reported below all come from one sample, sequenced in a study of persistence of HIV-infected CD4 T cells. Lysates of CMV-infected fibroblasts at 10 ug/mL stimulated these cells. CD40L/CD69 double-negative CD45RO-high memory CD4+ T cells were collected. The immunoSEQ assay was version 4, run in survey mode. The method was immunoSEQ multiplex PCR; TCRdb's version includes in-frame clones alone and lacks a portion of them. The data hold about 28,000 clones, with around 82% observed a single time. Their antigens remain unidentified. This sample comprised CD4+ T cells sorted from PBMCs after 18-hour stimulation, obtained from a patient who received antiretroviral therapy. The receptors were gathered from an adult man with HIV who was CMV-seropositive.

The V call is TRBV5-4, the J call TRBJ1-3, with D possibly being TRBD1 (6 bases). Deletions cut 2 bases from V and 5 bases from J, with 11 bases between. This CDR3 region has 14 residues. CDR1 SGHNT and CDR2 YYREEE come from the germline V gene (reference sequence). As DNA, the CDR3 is TGTGCCAGCAGCTTCGACAGGAGTAGAAACACCATATATTTT. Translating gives CASSFDRSRNTIYF.

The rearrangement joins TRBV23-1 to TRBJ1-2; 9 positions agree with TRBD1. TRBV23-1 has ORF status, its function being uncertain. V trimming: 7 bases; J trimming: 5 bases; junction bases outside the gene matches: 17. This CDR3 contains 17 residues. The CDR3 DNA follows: TGCGCCAGCAAAACCCGAACCCAGGGGGGGACAGGGTATGGCTACACCTTC. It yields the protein CASKTRTQGGTGYGYTF.

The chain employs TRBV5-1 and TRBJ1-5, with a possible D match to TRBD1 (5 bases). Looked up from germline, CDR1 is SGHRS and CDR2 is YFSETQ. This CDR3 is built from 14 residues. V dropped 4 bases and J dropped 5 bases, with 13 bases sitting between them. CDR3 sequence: CASSEGSADQPQHF. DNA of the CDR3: TGCGCCAGCAGCGAGGGGTCAGCTGATCAGCCCCAGCATTTT.

The CDR3 protein is CASSPTQEGYIQYF. The CDR3 nucleotides are TGTGCCAGCTCACCAACACAGGAGGGGTACATTCAGTACTTC. This chain joins TRBV18 and TRBJ2-4, with D perhaps TRBD2 (6 bases). V was shortened by 2 bases and J by 8 bases, with 13 bases between the two germline ends. The CDR3 runs 14 residues. The germline V gene has CDR1 KGHSH and CDR2 LQKENI.

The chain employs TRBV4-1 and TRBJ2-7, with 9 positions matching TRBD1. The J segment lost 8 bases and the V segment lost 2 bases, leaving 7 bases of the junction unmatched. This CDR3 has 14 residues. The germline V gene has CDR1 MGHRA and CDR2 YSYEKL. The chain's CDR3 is CASSQMLGTGKQYF. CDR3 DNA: TGCGCCAGCAGCCAAATGCTGGGGACAGGGAAGCAGTACTTC.

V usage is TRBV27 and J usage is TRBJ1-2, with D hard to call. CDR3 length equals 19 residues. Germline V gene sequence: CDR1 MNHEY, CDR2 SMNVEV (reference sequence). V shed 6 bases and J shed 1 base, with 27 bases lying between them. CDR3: CASSALPPHPGKSNYGYTF. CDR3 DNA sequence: TGTGCCAGCAGCGCCCTACCGCCCCACCCGGGGAAAAGTAACTATGGCTACACCTTC.

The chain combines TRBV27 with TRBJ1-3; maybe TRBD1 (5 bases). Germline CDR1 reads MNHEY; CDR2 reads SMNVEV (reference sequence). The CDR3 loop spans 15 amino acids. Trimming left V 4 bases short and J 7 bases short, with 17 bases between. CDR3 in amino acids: CASSSTPRDLNTIYF. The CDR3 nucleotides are TGTGCCAGCAGTTCCACCCCCCGGGACCTCAACACCATATATTTT.

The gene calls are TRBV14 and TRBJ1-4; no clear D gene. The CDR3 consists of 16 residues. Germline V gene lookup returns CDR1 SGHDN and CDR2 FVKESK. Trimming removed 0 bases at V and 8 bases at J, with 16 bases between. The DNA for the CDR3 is TGTGCCAGCAGCCAAGATGGGAAGGGCTCACGAGAAAAACTGTTTTTT. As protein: CASSQDGKGSREKLFF.

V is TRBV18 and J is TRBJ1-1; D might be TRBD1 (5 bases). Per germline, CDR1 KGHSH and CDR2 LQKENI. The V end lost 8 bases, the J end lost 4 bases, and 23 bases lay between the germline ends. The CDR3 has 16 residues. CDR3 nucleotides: TGTGCCAGCCGCATCTCTGGGGACGGTAAGAGCACTGAAGCTTTCTTT. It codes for CASRISGDGKSTEAFF.

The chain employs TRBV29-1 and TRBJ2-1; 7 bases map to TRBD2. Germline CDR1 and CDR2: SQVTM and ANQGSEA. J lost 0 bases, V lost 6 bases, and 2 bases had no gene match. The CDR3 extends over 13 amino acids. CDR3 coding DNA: TGCAGCGTCCGGGACTACTCCTACAATGAGCAGTTCTTC. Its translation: CSVRDYSYNEQFF.